Listed below are T cell receptor beta chains from one sample, sequenced in a study of identical twins. TCRdb re-analysed the 5' RACE reads in MiXCR, keeping a single row per CDR3 protein. This sample has a few hundred thousand distinct CDR3 sequences, with about 13% found just once. The sample was also reused in another study, on yellow fever vaccine responses in identical twins.

Sequencing used memory (CD45RO+) T cells sorted from blood. These receptors were collected from a woman in her late teens or twenties in good health. CDR3s include the opening cysteine and the closing phenylalanine or tryptophan. The D gene is left open where the match is weak. For some rows the clone size is stated as once, few or many, or as a class when expanded; others skip it.

V gene	J gene	D gene	clone size	CDR3 DNA	CDR3 protein
TRBV7-8	TRBJ1-2	TRBD1	many	TGTGCCAGCAGCTTAGCTACAGGGGCCTATGGCTACACCTTC	CASSLATGAYGYTF
TRBV20-1	TRBJ2-7	NA	NA	TGCAGTGTGCCGGGACAAAGCTCCTACGAGCAGTACTTC	CSVPGQSSYEQYF
TRBV14	TRBJ2-7	TRBD1	few	TGTGCCAGCAGCCAAGCCGTGACAGGGAGCGAGCAGTACTTC	CASSQAVTGSEQYF
TRBV7-2	TRBJ2-2	TRBD2	NA	TGTGCCAGCAGCTTAGACGGGAGGAGGACCGGGGAGCTGTTTTTT	CASSLDGRRTGELFF
TRBV9	TRBJ2-1	NA	few	TGTGCCAGCAGCTTCGGAAACAATGAGCAGTTCTTC	CASSFGNNEQFF
TRBV20-1	TRBJ2-5	NA	few	TGCAGTGCTATTAGGGGAGAGACCCAGTACTTC	CSAIRGETQYF
TRBV5-1	TRBJ2-3	TRBD1	many	TGCGCCAGCAGCTTGGGCGGACAGGTTCGGGCAGATACGCAGTATTTT	CASSLGGQVRADTQYF
TRBV7-2	TRBJ1-5	NA	NA	TGTGCCAGCAGCTTAGTCGCCAATCAGCCCCAGCATTTT	CASSLVANQPQHF
TRBV11-2	TRBJ2-7	TRBD2	NA	TGTGCCAGCAGCATCCTGGGGAGCGGGAGATTCCACGAGCAGTACTTC	CASSILGSGRFHEQYF
TRBV5-1	TRBJ2-2	NA	many	TGCGCCAGCAGCTTGGGACTAGACACTTTCTCTGGCACCGGGGAGCTGTTTTTT	CASSLGLDTFSGTGELFF
TRBV10-3	TRBJ2-3	TRBD2	few	TGTGCCATCAGTGGCGGGACTAGCCCAGATACGCAGTATTTT	CAISGGTSPDTQYF
TRBV29-1	TRBJ1-2	NA	many	TGCAGCGTTGAAGATTCAGCCCGCTATGGCTACACCTTC	CSVEDSARYGYTF
TRBV20-1	TRBJ2-7	NA	few	TGCAGTGCTAGCCTCAGGGGGGGGGAGGAGCAGTACTTC	CSASLRGGEEQYF
TRBV5-1	TRBJ2-1	TRBD2	few	TGCGCCAGCAGCTTGGGGAGGCTAGCGGGGGCCTACAATGAGCAGTTCTTC	CASSLGRLAGAYNEQFF
TRBV5-6	TRBJ2-5	NA	NA	TGTGCCAGCAGAAGAACAGGCAAAGAGACCCAGTACTTC	CASRRTGKETQYF
TRBV29-1	TRBJ2-1	TRBD2	NA	TGCAGCGTTGCGGGGGGCAATGAGCAGTTCTTC	CSVAGGNEQFF
TRBV6-1	TRBJ1-2	TRBD1	NA	TGTGCCAGCAGAGGTCCCGGGACAGGGCGCTACACCTTC	CASRGPGTGRYTF
TRBV21-1	TRBJ2-7	NA	many	TGTGCCAGCAGCAACGGACTAGCGGGTAATTACGAGCAGTACTTC	CASSNGLAGNYEQYF
TRBV7-9	TRBJ2-5	NA	few	TGTGCCAGCAGCTTAGAACAGGGACCAGAGACCCAGTACTTC	CASSLEQGPETQYF
TRBV5-1	TRBJ2-2	NA	few	TGCGCCAGCAGCTTGGAGGACTATAACACCGGGGAGCTGTTTTTT	CASSLEDYNTGELFF
TRBV5-1	TRBJ2-5	TRBD1	many	TGCGCCAGCGGCCAGGGGGTGTCAGGGCTAGAGACCCAGTACTTC	CASGQGVSGLETQYF
TRBV20-1	TRBJ2-1	TRBD2	many	TGCAGTGCCCGGACTAGCGGGAGGCCGGAACTGCTCGAGCAGTTCTTC	CSARTSGRPELLEQFF
TRBV12-3/TRBV12-4	TRBJ2-3	NA	many	TGTGCCAGCTCGTACCCTACGGGGAGCACAGATACGCAGTATTTT	CASSYPTGSTDTQYF
TRBV28	TRBJ2-7	NA	many	TGTGCCAGCAGTCCCACCGGGGGGCTTCGGCAGTACTTC	CASSPTGGLRQYF
TRBV6-5	TRBJ2-1	NA	few	TGTGCCAGCAGTTCCGCCGGGACCCTCAATGAGCAGTTCTTC	CASSSAGTLNEQFF
TRBV7-9	TRBJ2-2	NA	few	TGTGCCAGCAGCTTACTTCCCCTCGGCGCGGTCACCGGGGAGCTGTTTTTT	CASSLLPLGAVTGELFF
TRBV15	TRBJ2-3	NA	few	TGTGCCACCAGCAGACCCAGGGGAGGCACAGATACGCAGTATTTT	CATSRPRGGTDTQYF
TRBV6-4	TRBJ2-1	NA	many	TGTGCCAGCAGTGACTCCGAGGGTTACAATGAGCAGTTCTTC	CASSDSEGYNEQFF
TRBV12-3/TRBV12-4	TRBJ2-5	TRBD2	many	TGTGCCAGCAGTTTAGACGGACTAGCGCTAGAGACCCAGTACTTC	CASSLDGLALETQYF
TRBV20-1	TRBJ1-2	NA	few	TGCAGTGCCACCGGCGGGGGAGTTACCTATGGCTACACCTTC	CSATGGGVTYGYTF
TRBV20-1	TRBJ2-7	NA	few	TGCAGTGCTAGAGATATGGGCTATGGCGGGACCCTCTACGAGCAGTACTTC	CSARDMGYGGTLYEQYF
TRBV12-3/TRBV12-4	TRBJ2-1	TRBD2	NA	TGTGCCAGCAGTTTTCGGGGCGGGAGAACGGATGAGCAGTTCTTC	CASSFRGGRTDEQFF
TRBV6-1	TRBJ2-4	NA	NA	TGTGCCAGCAGTCCCTCCGCCGGGGTCAAAAACATTCAGTACTTC	CASSPSAGVKNIQYF
TRBV5-1	TRBJ2-6	NA	NA	TGCGCCAGCAGCACCGGCGAGGCTTCTGGGGCCAACGTCCTGACTTTC	CASSTGEASGANVLTF
TRBV4-2	TRBJ2-5	NA	many	TGTGCCAGCAGCCAAGGTCGGGAGAGCCACGTGGAGACCCAGTACTTC	CASSQGRESHVETQYF
TRBV12-3/TRBV12-4	TRBJ2-3	NA	many	TGTGCCAGCAGAGTCTTTAGCGGTGTGGATACGCAGTATTTT	CASRVFSGVDTQYF
TRBV13	TRBJ2-1	NA	NA	TGTGCCAGCAGCTTAAGACGGGGGCGGGGTTCCTACAATGAGCAGTTCTTC	CASSLRRGRGSYNEQFF
TRBV14	TRBJ2-7	NA	NA	TGTGCCAGCAGCCAAGACCCCGGTCGAGGCTCCTACGAGCAGTACTTC	CASSQDPGRGSYEQYF
TRBV7-9	TRBJ1-1	NA	NA	TGTGCCAGCAGGCCAGGAGGGACTGAAGCTTTCTTT	CASRPGGTEAFF
TRBV5-4	TRBJ2-1	TRBD2	NA	TGTGCCAGCAGCAAAGAAGTAGGAGCGGGAGGGACATACAATGAGCAGTTCTTC	CASSKEVGAGGTYNEQFF
TRBV5-4	TRBJ2-2	NA	NA	TGTGCCAGCAGTGACAACGATGTTCTGTTTTTT	CASSDNDVLFF
TRBV3-1	TRBJ2-2	NA	few	TGTGCCTTCAGCCTCCTCGGGTTGGGTTTGAACCCCGGGGAGCTGTTTTTT	CAFSLLGLGLNPGELFF
TRBV24-1	TRBJ2-2	NA	NA	TGTGCCACCAGTATTCCGATGGCCGGGGAGCTGTTTTTT	CATSIPMAGELFF
TRBV6-2/TRBV6-3	TRBJ1-1	NA	few	TGTGCCAGCAGTTATAGGCCCGACCTGAACACTGAAGCTTTCTTT	CASSYRPDLNTEAFF
TRBV10-3	TRBJ2-7	NA	NA	TGTGCCATCAGTGAGCCTAGTAGGTCCTACGAGCAGTACTTC	CAISEPSRSYEQYF